Listed here are 26 T cell receptor beta chains from one sample, sequenced in a study of blood T cell repertoires in COVID-19 (dated by TCRdb to about 2020). The library was prepared using the immunoSEQ multiplex PCR assay. Imported from immuneACCESS, the table was reduced by TCRdb to in-frame sequences with V and J called. These copies leave out some clones; in studies compared against another copy, an unresolved V gene accounts for under half, and the cause of the remainder is not known. The sample table contains 360,000 or so clones; only one count was recorded for 89% of them. Of the sample, 1.7% is held by the ten largest clones. Sequences were obtained from PBMCs or T cells enriched from blood (not recorded which). These receptors all stem from a woman in her twenties or thirties who had recovered from COVID-19.

The chain employs TRBV4-1 and TRBJ1-1; D gene uncertain. Germline loops: CDR1 MGHRA, CDR2 YSYEKL. V lost 5 bases, J lost 2 bases, and 9 bases lay in between. CDR3 length equals 13 residues. CDR3 region: CASSSSPNTEAFF. The CDR3 nucleotides read TGCGCCAGCAGCTCCAGTCCAAACACTGAAGCTTTCTTT.

This chain uses TRBV10-3 with TRBJ2-3; 9 bases line up with TRBD2. The CDR3 extends over 16 amino acids. V was pared by 3 bases and J by 4 bases, with 8 bases of the junction left unmatched. Germline V gene lookup returns CDR1 ENHRY and CDR2 SYGVKD. CDR3 nucleotide sequence: TGTGCCATCAGTGATACCGGGACTAGCACATCAGATACGCAGTATTTT. It yields the protein CAISDTGTSTSDTQYF.

Details on this clone: Other DNA sequences in the same sample also yield this CDR3. The chain couples TRBV19 to TRBJ1-5; D gene uncertain. V gave up 0 bases and J gave up 0 bases, with 6 bases separating them. The CDR3 is 15 amino acids. Germline V gives CDR1 LNHDA, CDR2 SQIVND (reference sequence). The CDR3 DNA follows: TGTGCCAGTAGTATAGATCGGGGTAGCAATCAGCCCCAGCATTTT. This sequence encodes CASSIDRGSNQPQHF.

The genes are TRBV5-4 and TRBJ2-4; D perhaps matches TRBD2 (6 bases). Germline V gives CDR1 SGHNT, CDR2 YYREEE (reference sequence). Trimming took off 0 bases at V and 6 bases at J, with 10 bases between the two ends. This CDR3 is 14 amino acids long. CDR3 nucleotides: TGTGCCAGCAGCTTGGGCGGGACGATAAACATTCAGTACTTC. Protein product: CASSLGGTINIQYF.

The chain employs TRBV6-5 and TRBJ2-6, with 11 bases lining up with TRBD1. The CDR3 extends over 15 amino acids. Germline V gives CDR1 MNHEY, CDR2 SVGAGI. The V gene end was trimmed by 4 bases and the J gene end by 8 bases; junction bases not matched to a gene: 4. Here the CDR3 DNA reads TGTGCCAGCAGTTCCAGGGACAGGGGGTCCAACGTCCTGACTTTC. It yields the protein CASSSRDRGSNVLTF.

This clone was found once. This chain connects TRBV6-1 to TRBJ2-5; TRBD2 matches at 10 bases. The CDR3 length is 17 residues. Germline loops: CDR1 MNHNS, CDR2 SASEGT. The V and J ends lost 2 bases and 5 bases, in that order; junction bases with no gene match: 11. The CDR3 nucleotides are TGTGCCAGCAGTGAACCTTTCCTAGCGGGAGAGCCGGAGACCCAGTACTTC. Translating gives CASSEPFLAGEPETQYF.

The chain carries TRBV6-5 and TRBJ1-1; TRBD1 matches at 8 bases. This CDR3 has 16 residues. Germline V gives CDR1 MNHEY, CDR2 SVGAGI. V lost 2 bases and J lost 6; bases outside the gene matches: 11. The DNA for the CDR3 is TGTGCCAGCAGTTACGGCGGCAGGGGGCTGAGGTCTGAAGCTTTCTTT. Its translation: CASSYGGRGLRSEAFF.

V gene TRBV2 combines with J gene TRBJ1-5; 7 bases are a match to TRBD1. The CDR3 is 11 residues long. Looked up from germline, CDR1 is SNHLY and CDR2 is FYNNEI. V was pared by 6 bases and J by 14 bases, with 7 bases of the junction left unmatched. CDR3 nucleotide sequence: TGTGCCAGCAGGGGAAGGCAGGGGGAGCATTTT. As protein: CASRGRQGEHF.

This chain uses TRBV18 with TRBJ2-1, with 9 nucleotides matching TRBD2. V dropped 5 bases and J dropped 3; count of bases not matched to a gene: 2. CDR3 length: 14 amino acids. Germline CDR1 is KGHSH and CDR2 is LQKENI. In DNA, the CDR3 is TGTGCCAGCTCAGCGGGGGGGGTCTACAATGAGCAGTTCTTC. Its translation: CASSAGGVYNEQFF.

To note about this clone: The sample holds other DNA sequences that translate to the same CDR3. The chain couples TRBV12-3 or TRBV12-4 to TRBJ1-1; possibly TRBD1 for D (5 bases). The CDR3 sequence is 12 residues long. The V and J ends lost 5 bases and 5 bases respectively, with 9 bases between them. The CDR3 DNA is TGTGCCAGCAGTCCCCCAGGGACTGAAGCTTTCTTT. Encoded protein: CASSPPGTEAFF.

The genes are TRBV10-3 and TRBJ2-1, with 7 bases lining up with TRBD1. CDR3 length equals 15 residues. The V gene's germline CDR1 is ENHRY and CDR2 SYGVKD. Unmatched junction bases numbered 6, after V lost 0 bases and J lost 7 bases. The CDR3 region is CAISESPGQKNEQFF. The CDR3 DNA sequence: TGTGCCATCAGTGAGTCCCCGGGACAGAAAAATGAGCAGTTCTTC.

The rearrangement joins TRBV5-1 to TRBJ1-3, with unresolved D. Germline CDR1 reads SGHRS; CDR2 reads YFSETQ. Trimming left V 0 bases short and J 2 bases short, with 6 bases between. The CDR3 has 14 residues. The CDR3 DNA sequence: TGCGCCAGCAGCTTGGACCCGGCTGGAAACACCATATATTTT. This gives the protein CASSLDPAGNTIYF.

The chain uses TRBV21-1 and TRBJ2-4; TRBD2 was called by the table and not checked on the DNA. TRBV21-1 is given as a pseudogene. This CDR3 has 17 amino acids. CDR3 DNA: TGTGCCAGCAGCAAAGAGACGGTGGGGGGAGGTAGAAACATTCAGTACTTC. This codes for CASSKETVGGGRNIQYF.

V and J are TRBV9 and TRBJ2-3, with a weak D call TRBD1 (7 bases). Germline V CDR1 and CDR2: SGDLS, YYNGEE. V was pared by 1 base and J by 4 bases, with 16 bases between. The CDR3 is made up of 16 amino acids. The CDR3 reads CASSVKTGSSADTQYF. For the CDR3, the DNA is TGTGCCAGCAGCGTAAAGACAGGGTCTAGCGCAGATACGCAGTATTTT.

The chain links TRBV7-6 to TRBJ2-7, with D possibly TRBD1 on 5 matching bases. V was cut by 5 bases and J by 3 bases, with 20 bases left in between. Germline CDR1 reads SGHVS; CDR2 reads FNYEAQ. The CDR3 contains 16 residues. For the CDR3, the DNA is TGTGCCAGCAGCCTCAGGGCCGGACCCGTTTACTACGAGCAGTACTTC. This gives the protein CASSLRAGPVYYEQYF.

A note on this clone: Other DNA sequences in the same sample also yield this CDR3. The V gene is TRBV7-9, the J gene TRBJ1-5; possible D gene TRBD1, 5 bases. This CDR3 is 14 amino acids long. The germline V gene encodes CDR1 SEHNR and CDR2 FQNEAQ (reference sequence). Trimming shortened V by 5 bases and J by 1 base, and 9 bases separated the two germline ends. CDR3 sequence reads: CASSPTGSNQPQHF. CDR3 nucleotides: TGTGCCAGCAGCCCCACAGGAAGCAATCAGCCCCAGCATTTT.

The chain employs TRBV5-4 and TRBJ2-7; 15 nucleotides line up with TRBD2. V dropped 5 bases and J dropped 5; count of bases not matched to a gene: 8. The germline CDR1 and CDR2 sequences are SGHNT and YYREEE (reference sequence). This CDR3 comprises 16 residues. CDR3 sequence: CASRQERTSGGDEQYF. DNA for the CDR3: TGTGCCAGCAGGCAAGAGAGGACTAGCGGGGGGGACGAGCAGTACTTC.

V gene TRBV19 combines with J gene TRBJ1-4; 11 bases agree with TRBD1. The CDR3 runs 18 residues. J lost 8 bases, V lost 5 bases, and 16 bases had no gene match. Germline-derived CDR1 and CDR2 are LNHDA and SQIVND (reference sequence). Here the CDR3 DNA reads TGTGCCAGTAGTTTCCAGTCGCCTCCGGGACAGGGGGGCGAAAAACTGTTTTTT. Protein product: CASSFQSPPGQGGEKLFF.

This chain connects TRBV6-4 to TRBJ2-2; D is undetermined. The CDR3 has 14 residues. Germline-derived CDR1 and CDR2 are MRHNA and SNTAGT. V was pared by 6 bases and J by 0 bases, with 8 bases between. Written as DNA, the CDR3 is TGTGCCAGCAGACAGCTTTCGAACACCGGGGAGCTGTTTTTT. Its protein is CASRQLSNTGELFF.

The CDR3 nucleotides read TGTGCCAGCAGCCTGACTAGGGGAGCTTTCTTT. This sequence encodes CASSLTRGAFF. The chain links TRBV6-5 to TRBJ1-1; weak D call: TRBD1 (5 bases). Germline CDR1 MNHEY, CDR2 SVGAGI. There are 11 residues in the CDR3. The V and J ends lost 6 bases and 10 bases respectively, with 12 bases between them.

The V gene is TRBV9, the J gene TRBJ2-5, with D perhaps matching TRBD2 (6 bases). The ends were cut back, 3 bases at V and 7 bases at J, with 16 bases in the middle. The CDR3 sequence is 14 residues long. Germline V gene lookup returns CDR1 SGDLS and CDR2 YYNGEE. As DNA, the CDR3 is TGTGCCAGCAGCGCCCTATTGGGAGGTGGGACCCAGTACTTC. Amino acid sequence: CASSALLGGGTQYF. Filled out from reference TRBV9 and TRBJ2-5, the complete variable domain reads DSGVTQTPKHLITATGQRVTLRCSPRSGDLSVYWYQQSLDQGLQFLIQYYNGEERAKGNILERFSAQQFPDLHSELNLSSLELGDSALYFCASSALLGGGTQYFGPGTRLLVL.

The chain has TRBV5-6 and TRBJ2-1; 11 nucleotides agree with TRBD1. Per germline, CDR1 SGHDT and CDR2 YYEEEE. CDR3 length: 17 amino acids. The trim removed 4 bases at V and 1 base at J, leaving 7 bases unmatched. Here the CDR3 DNA reads TGTGCCAGCAGCCGGGACAGGGGGTCGTCTTCCTACAATGAGCAGTTCTTC. Protein: CASSRDRGSSSYNEQFF.

This clone was seen more than once but under ten times. CDR3 sequence reads: CASSFGAGASSPLHF. The CDR3 DNA sequence: TGTGCCAGCAGTTTCGGGGCGGGGGCAAGTTCACCCCTCCACTTT. The chain has TRBV28 and TRBJ1-6, with a possible D match to TRBD1 (6 bases). The CDR3 is 15 residues long. From germline, CDR1 is MDHEN and CDR2 SYDVKM. V was shortened by 3 bases and J by 9 bases, with 15 bases between the two germline ends.

The table lists this clone with a few counts. V and J are TRBV2 and TRBJ1-6, with D possibly matching TRBD1 (5 bases). The CDR3 totals 16 residues. Trimming removed 6 bases at V and 0 bases at J, with 12 bases between. Germline CDR1 is SNHLY and CDR2 is FYNNEI. The CDR3 loop reads CASRHPGHSYNSPLHF. The CDR3 nucleotides are TGTGCCAGCAGGCACCCAGGGCACTCCTATAATTCACCCCTCCACTTT.

V usage is TRBV11-2 and J usage is TRBJ1-3; 7 nucleotides match TRBD1. The CDR3 extends over 17 amino acids. Germline CDR1 and CDR2: SGHAT and FQNNGV. J was trimmed by 0 bases and V by 5 bases; bases with no gene match: 10. CDR3 amino acids: CASSPHLGGSSGNTIYF. The DNA of the CDR3 is TGTGCCAGCAGCCCGCATCTAGGGGGCAGCTCTGGAAACACCATATATTTT.

V gene TRBV10-2 combines with J gene TRBJ1-1; D gene ambiguous. Germline lookup yields CDR1 WSHSY and CDR2 SAAADI. The CDR3 loop spans 11 amino acids. V was clipped by 2 bases and J by 6 bases, with 4 bases between them. The CDR3 loop is CASSEQAEAFF. The CDR3 DNA reads TGCGCCAGCAGTGAGCAGGCTGAAGCTTTCTTT.